This record concerns one TCR beta chain sequence. Its antigen is unknown. This entry comes from a study of cytomegalovirus exposure and HLA in healthy donors. V gave up 1 base and J gave up 7 bases, with 13 bases separating them. Germline V gene sequence: CDR1 MNHEY, CDR2 SMNVEV (reference sequence). The CDR3 runs 14 residues. Study-wide points: In vitro work confirmed that a few CMV-associated chains recognize CMV antigens. A later analysis found that most CMV-associated TCR beta chains appeared HLA-restricted.

The PCR made use of 60 Vbeta and 13 Jbeta primers. This table comes from immunoSEQ multiplex PCR, and its TCRdb copy is limited to in-frame clones, with some not included. Among roughly 100,000 clones listed, about 70% were seen once. The rearrangement links TRBV27 to TRBJ1-1; D ambiguous. The specimen sequenced was PBMCs. The origin of this receptor is a boy between 10 and 17 years old in good health and CMV-seronegative. The CDR3: CASSLFSGSLEAFF. DNA of the CDR3: TGTGCCAGCAGTTTATTTAGCGGATCTCTTGAAGCTTTCTTT.